This passage covers 4 T cell receptor beta chains from one sample sequenced in a study of monozygotic twins with cystic fibrosis. Some clones are missing from TCRdb's copy, which holds only in-frame ones; the method was immunoSEQ multiplex PCR. The sample has around 34,000 clones, roughly nine tenths seen once. Input material: blood. The origin of the receptors is a girl aged 2-15 years with cystic fibrosis.

The chain joins TRBV6-5 to TRBJ2-5; possibly TRBD1 or TRBD2 for D (5 bases each). The CDR3 is made up of 14 amino acids. Trimming removed 0 bases from V and 2 bases from J, with 7 bases in between. Germline CDR1 and CDR2: MNHEY and SVGAGI. The CDR3 DNA is TGTGCCAGCAGTTACTCGGGGGAACAAGAGACCCAGTACTTC. The encoded protein is CASSYSGEQETQYF.

The chain combines TRBV7-2 with TRBJ2-5; no reliable D call. Trimming removed 5 bases from V and 5 bases from J, with 12 bases in between. This CDR3 has 13 amino acids. Germline V gene sequence: CDR1 SGHTA, CDR2 FQGNSA. CDR3 sequence reads: CASSRKAGETQYF. The CDR3 DNA is TGTGCCAGCAGCCGGAAAGCCGGGGAGACCCAGTACTTC.

The chain recombines TRBV10-2 with TRBJ1-5; the match to TRBD1 covers 7 bases. Germline trimming cut 10 bases from V and 7 bases from J; bases unmatched to any gene: 10. Germline lookup yields CDR1 WSHSY and CDR2 SAAADI. The length of the CDR3 is 13 residues. The chain's CDR3 is CATSEGARQPQHF. As DNA, the CDR3 is TGCGCCACCTCGGAGGGGGCGAGACAGCCCCAGCATTTT.

This clone was found once. The chain couples TRBV7-9 to TRBJ2-2; 7 bases agree with TRBD1. The CDR3 is 15 residues long. Germline CDR1 SEHNR, CDR2 FQNEAQ (reference sequence). The trim removed 1 base at V and 5 bases at J, leaving 4 bases unmatched. The CDR3 DNA follows: TGTGCCAGCAGCTTAGATAGGGGGCGAACCGGGGAGCTGTTTTTT. Translated, it gives CASSLDRGRTGELFF. The entire variable domain, with the rest obtained from reference TRBV7-9 and TRBJ2-2, is as follows: DTGVSQNPRHKITKRGQNVTFRCDPISEHNRLYWYRQTLGQGPEFLTYFQNEAQLEKSRLLSDRFSAERPKGSFSTLEIQRTEQGDSAMYLCASSLDRGRTGELFFGEGSRLTVL.